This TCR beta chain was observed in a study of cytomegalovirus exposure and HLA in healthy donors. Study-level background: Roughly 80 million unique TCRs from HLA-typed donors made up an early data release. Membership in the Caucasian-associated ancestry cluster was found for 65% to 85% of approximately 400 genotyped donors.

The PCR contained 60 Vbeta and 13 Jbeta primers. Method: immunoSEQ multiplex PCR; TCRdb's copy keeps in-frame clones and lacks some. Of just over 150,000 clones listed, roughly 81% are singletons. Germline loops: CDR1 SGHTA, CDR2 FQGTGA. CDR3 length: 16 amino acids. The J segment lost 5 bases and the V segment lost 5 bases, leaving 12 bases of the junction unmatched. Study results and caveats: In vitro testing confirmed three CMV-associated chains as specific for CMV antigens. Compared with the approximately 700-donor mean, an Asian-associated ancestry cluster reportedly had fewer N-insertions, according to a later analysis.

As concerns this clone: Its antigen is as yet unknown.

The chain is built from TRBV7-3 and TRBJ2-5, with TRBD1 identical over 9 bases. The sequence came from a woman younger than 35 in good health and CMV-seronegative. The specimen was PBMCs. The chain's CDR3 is CASSLGTGSALETQYF. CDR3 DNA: TGTGCCAGCAGCCTGGGGACAGGGAGTGCGTTGGAGACCCAGTACTTC.